Detailed here is one T cell receptor (beta chain). Its antigen is not identified. These data originate in a study of cytomegalovirus exposure and HLA in healthy donors. Study conclusions and caveats: Most of the CMV-associated TCR beta chains (in a later analysis) appeared to be HLA-restricted. Upon later analysis, HLA-associated TCR beta chains proved more clonally expanded than other, equally common chains. Associated with cytomegalovirus, according to the listing, were fewer than 200 TCR beta chains.

The PCR made use of 60 Vbeta and 13 Jbeta primers. Data came from immunoSEQ multiplex PCR; TCRdb stores just in-frame clones and leaves some out. The repertoire has fewer than 200,000 clones, less than 85% of them found once; the top ten carry approximately 1.5%. Germline values: CDR1 SGDLS, CDR2 YYNGEE. Trimming took off 3 bases at V and 0 bases at J, with 6 bases between the two ends. The CDR3 is 14 amino acids. The origin of this receptor is a male donor in good health and CMV-seronegative. The sequenced sample consisted of PBMCs. The V and J genes are TRBV9 and TRBJ2-2; D is uncertain. CDR3 bases: TGTGCCAGCAGCGCAACAGCGAACACCGGGGAGCTGTTTTTT. Translation gives CASSATANTGELFF.